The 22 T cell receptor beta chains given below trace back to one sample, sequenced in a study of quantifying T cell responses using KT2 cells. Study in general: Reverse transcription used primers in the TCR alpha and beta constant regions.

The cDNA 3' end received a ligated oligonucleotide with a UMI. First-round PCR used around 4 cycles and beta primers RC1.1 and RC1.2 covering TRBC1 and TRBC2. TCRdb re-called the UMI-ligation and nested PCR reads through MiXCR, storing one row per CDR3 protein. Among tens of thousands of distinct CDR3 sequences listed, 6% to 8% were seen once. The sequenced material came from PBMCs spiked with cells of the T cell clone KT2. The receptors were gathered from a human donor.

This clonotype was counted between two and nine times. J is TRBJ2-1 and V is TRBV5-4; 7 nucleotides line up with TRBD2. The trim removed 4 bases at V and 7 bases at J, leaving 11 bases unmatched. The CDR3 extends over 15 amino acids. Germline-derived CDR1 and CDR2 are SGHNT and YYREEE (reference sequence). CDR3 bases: TGTGCCAGCAGCACGGCCCGACTAGCAGGAAATGAGCAGTTCTTC. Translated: CASSTARLAGNEQFF.

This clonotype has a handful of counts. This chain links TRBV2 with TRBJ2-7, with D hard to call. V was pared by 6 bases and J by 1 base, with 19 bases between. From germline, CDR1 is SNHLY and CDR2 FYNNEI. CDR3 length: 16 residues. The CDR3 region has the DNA TGTGCCAGCAGCAAACAGACACCTAGTATTTCCTACGAGCAGTACTTC. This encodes CASSKQTPSISYEQYF.

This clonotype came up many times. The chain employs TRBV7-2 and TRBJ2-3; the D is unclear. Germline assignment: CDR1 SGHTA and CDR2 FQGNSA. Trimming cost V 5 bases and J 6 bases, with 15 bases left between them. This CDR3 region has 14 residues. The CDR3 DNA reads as TGTGCCAGCAGCCGGAGTGTCAATTCGGATACGCAGTATTTT. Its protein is CASSRSVNSDTQYF. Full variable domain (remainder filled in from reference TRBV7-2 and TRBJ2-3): GAGVSQSPSNKVTEKGKDVELRCDPISGHTALYWYRQSLGQGLEFLIYFQGNSAPDKSGLPSDRFSAERTGGSVSTLTIQRTQQEDSAVYLCASSRSVNSDTQYFGPGTRLTVL.

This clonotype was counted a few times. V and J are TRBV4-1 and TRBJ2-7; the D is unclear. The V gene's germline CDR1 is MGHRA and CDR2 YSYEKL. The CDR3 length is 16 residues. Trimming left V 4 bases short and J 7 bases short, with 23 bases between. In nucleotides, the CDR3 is TGCGCCAGCAGCCCAGTCGATATGGGGTTTCCGAGGGAGCAGTACTTC. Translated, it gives CASSPVDMGFPREQYF.

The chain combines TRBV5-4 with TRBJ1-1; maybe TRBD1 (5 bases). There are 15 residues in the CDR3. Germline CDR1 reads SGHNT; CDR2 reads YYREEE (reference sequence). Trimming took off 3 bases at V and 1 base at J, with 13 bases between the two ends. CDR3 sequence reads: CASSWGNTANTEAFF. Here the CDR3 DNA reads TGTGCCAGCAGCTGGGGGAACACAGCGAACACTGAAGCTTTCTTT.

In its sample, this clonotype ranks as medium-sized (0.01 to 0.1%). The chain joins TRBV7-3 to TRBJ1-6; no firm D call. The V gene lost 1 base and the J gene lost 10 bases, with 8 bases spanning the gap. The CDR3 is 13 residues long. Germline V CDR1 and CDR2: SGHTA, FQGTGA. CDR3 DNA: TGTGCCAGCAGCTTAATCGAACGCTCACCCCTCCACTTT. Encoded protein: CASSLIERSPLHF.

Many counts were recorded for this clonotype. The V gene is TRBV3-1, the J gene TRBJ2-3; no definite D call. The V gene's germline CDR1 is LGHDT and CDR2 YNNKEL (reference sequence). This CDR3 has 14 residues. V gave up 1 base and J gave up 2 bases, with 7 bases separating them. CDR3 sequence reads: CASSQAPATDTQYF. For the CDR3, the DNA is TGTGCCAGCAGCCAAGCGCCGGCCACAGATACGCAGTATTTT.

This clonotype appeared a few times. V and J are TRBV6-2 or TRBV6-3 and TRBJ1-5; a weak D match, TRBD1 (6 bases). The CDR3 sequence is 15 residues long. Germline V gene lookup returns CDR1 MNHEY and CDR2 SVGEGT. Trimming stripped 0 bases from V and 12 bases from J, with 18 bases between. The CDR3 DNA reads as TGTGCCAGCAGTTACTCACGGGGGACACCTCTCGGCCAGCATTTT. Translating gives CASSYSRGTPLGQHF.

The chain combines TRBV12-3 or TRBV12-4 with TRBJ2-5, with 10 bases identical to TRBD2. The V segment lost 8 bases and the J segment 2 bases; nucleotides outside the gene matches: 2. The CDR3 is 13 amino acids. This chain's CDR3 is CASRTSGQETQYF. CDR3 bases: TGTGCCAGCCGGACTAGCGGACAAGAGACCCAGTACTTC.

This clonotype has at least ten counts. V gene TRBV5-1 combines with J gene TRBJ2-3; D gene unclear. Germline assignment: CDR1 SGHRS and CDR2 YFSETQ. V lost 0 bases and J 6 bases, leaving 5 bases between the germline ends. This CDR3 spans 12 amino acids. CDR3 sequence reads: CASSLVADTQYF. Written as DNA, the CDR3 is TGCGCCAGCAGCTTGGTCGCCGATACGCAGTATTTT.

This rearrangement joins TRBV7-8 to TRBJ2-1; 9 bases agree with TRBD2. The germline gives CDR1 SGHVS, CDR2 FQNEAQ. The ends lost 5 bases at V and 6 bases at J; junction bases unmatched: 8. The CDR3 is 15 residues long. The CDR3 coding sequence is TGTGCCAGCAGCCCCATTGCGGGGGGGCTCAATGAGCAGTTCTTC. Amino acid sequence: CASSPIAGGLNEQFF.

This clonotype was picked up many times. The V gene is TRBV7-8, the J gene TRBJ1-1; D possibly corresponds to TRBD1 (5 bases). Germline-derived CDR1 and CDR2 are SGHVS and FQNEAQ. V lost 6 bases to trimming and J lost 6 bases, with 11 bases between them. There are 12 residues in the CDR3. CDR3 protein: CASSHRGAEAFF. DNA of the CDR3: TGTGCCAGCAGTCACCGGGGGGCTGAAGCTTTCTTT.

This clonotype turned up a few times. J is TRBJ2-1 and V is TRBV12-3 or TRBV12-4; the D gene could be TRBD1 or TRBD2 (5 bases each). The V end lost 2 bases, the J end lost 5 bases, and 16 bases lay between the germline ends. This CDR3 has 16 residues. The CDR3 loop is CASSLKVGPGHNEQFF. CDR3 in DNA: TGTGCCAGCAGTTTAAAGGTGGGACCCGGCCACAATGAGCAGTTCTTC.

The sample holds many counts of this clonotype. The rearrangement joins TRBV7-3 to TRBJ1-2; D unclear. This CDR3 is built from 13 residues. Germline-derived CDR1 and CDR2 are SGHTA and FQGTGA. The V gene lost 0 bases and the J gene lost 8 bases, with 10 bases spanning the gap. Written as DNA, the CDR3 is TGTGCCAGCAGCTTAACTCCGATGGGAGGCTACACCTTC. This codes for CASSLTPMGGYTF.

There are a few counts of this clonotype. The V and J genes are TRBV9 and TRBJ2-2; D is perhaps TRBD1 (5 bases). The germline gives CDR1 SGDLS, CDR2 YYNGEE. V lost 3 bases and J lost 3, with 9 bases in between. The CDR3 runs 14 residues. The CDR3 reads CASSARQHTGELFF. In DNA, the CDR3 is TGTGCCAGCAGCGCCCGACAGCACACCGGGGAGCTGTTTTTT.

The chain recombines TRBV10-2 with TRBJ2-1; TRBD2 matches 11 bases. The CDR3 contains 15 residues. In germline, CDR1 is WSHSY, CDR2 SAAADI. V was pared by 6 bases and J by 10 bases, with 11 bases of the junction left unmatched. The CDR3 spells CASSLSSGGAEEQFF. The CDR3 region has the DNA TGCGCCAGCAGCCTGAGTAGCGGGGGGGCCGAGGAGCAGTTCTTC.

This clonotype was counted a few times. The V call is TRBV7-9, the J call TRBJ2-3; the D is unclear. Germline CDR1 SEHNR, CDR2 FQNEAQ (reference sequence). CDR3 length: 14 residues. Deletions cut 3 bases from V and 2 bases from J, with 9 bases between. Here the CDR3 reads CASSLRVDTDTQYF. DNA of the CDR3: TGTGCCAGCAGCTTGAGAGTGGACACAGATACGCAGTATTTT.

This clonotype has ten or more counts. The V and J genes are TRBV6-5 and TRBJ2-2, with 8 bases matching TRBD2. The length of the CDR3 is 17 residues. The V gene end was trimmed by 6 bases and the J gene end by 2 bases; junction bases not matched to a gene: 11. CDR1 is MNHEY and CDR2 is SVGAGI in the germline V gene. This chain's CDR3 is CASSHIRTSLNTGELFF. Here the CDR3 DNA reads TGTGCCAGCAGCCACATTAGGACTAGCCTTAACACCGGGGAGCTGTTTTTT.

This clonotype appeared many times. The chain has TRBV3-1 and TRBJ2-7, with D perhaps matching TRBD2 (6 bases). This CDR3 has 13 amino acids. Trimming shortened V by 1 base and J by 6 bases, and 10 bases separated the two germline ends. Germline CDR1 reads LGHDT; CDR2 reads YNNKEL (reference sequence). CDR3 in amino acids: CASSQVSGVEQYF. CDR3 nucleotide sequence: TGTGCCAGCAGCCAAGTGTCGGGAGTCGAGCAGTACTTC.

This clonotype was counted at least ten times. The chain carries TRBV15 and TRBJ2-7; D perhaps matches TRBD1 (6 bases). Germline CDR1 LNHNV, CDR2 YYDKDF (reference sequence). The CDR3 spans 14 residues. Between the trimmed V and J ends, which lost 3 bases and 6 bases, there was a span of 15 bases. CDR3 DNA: TGTGCCACCAGCAGGGACTCCAGGGGTGGCGAGCAGTACTTC. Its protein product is CATSRDSRGGEQYF.

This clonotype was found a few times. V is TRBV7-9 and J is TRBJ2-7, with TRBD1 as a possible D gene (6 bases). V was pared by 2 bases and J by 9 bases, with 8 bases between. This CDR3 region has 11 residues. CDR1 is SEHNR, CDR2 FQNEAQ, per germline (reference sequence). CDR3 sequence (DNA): TGTGCCAGCAGCTTAAAAGGGGGGCAGTACTTC. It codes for CASSLKGGQYF.

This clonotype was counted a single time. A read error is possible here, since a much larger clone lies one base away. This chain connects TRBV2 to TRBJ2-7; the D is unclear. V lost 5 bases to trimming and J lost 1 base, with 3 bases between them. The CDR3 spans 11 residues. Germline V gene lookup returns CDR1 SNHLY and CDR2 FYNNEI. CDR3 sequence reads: CASSKSYEQYF. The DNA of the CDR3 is TGTGCCAGCAGTAAATCCTACGAGCAGTACTTC.